This TCR beta chain comes out of a study of blood T cells in healthy people across ages. The V and J ends lost 9 bases and 0 bases, in that order; junction bases with no gene match: 6. This CDR3 comprises 14 residues. Germline V lookup: CDR1 KGHSH, CDR2 LQKENI. A J-beta primer mix and a sample-barcoded 5' primer were used in a second PCR of about 7 to 12 cycles. A 12-random-nucleotide template-switch adaptor tagged each cDNA molecule. TCRdb re-called the 5' RACE reads through MiXCR, storing one row per CDR3 protein. The sample carries 660,000 or so distinct CDR3 sequences, about 53% recorded once. The chain employs TRBV18 and TRBJ2-5; 8 bases match TRBD1. The sequence derives from a man in his 60s in good health. The sample comprised blood. The CDR3 sequence is CASAQGQDQETQYF. The CDR3 DNA reads TGTGCCAGTGCGCAGGGACAGGACCAAGAGACCCAGTACTTC.